The 20 T cell receptor beta chains reported below all come from one sample, sequenced in a study of blood T cell repertoires in COVID-19. TCRdb's table, derived via immunoSEQ multiplex PCR, lists solely in-frame clones and lacks some. In the table there are about 270,000 clones, around 90% of which are singletons. Material: PBMCs or T cells enriched from blood (not recorded which). These receptors were obtained from a woman between 25 and 40 years old with acute COVID-19.

The chain joins TRBV4-1 to TRBJ2-7, with TRBD2 identical over 8 bases. The length of the CDR3 is 17 residues. The V and J ends lost 4 bases and 2 bases, in that order; junction bases with no gene match: 13. CDR1 and CDR2 from the germline V gene are MGHRA and YSYEKL. CDR3 sequence (DNA): TGCGCCAGCAGCCCCCGAGCCGAGGGTAGCGGGACCTACGAGCAGTACTTC. Its protein product is CASSPRAEGSGTYEQYF.

The rearrangement uses TRBV7-9 and TRBJ1-6; 7 bases align to TRBD1. V trimming: 9 bases; J trimming: 0 bases; junction bases outside the gene matches: 2. Germline CDR1 reads SEHNR; CDR2 reads FQNEAQ (reference sequence). This CDR3 is 14 amino acids long. The CDR3 bases are TGTGCCAGAACAGGGGCCTCCTATAATTCACCCCTCCACTTT. Translated, it gives CARTGASYNSPLHF.

This clone was found a few times. The V and J genes are TRBV10-3 and TRBJ1-1, with 9 positions matching TRBD1. Germline CDR1 ENHRY, CDR2 SYGVKD. The junction had 10 bases not matched to a gene; V was cut back by 6 bases and J by 2 bases. CDR3 length equals 16 residues. CDR3 amino acids: CAIRDGQGIGNTEAFF. The CDR3 DNA reads TGTGCCATCAGGGACGGACAGGGGATCGGAAACACTGAAGCTTTCTTT.

CDR3 nucleotide sequence: TGTGCCAGCAGTGCCGGTATACAAGCCCTTGTGCGGGAGTCCTACGAGCAGTACTTC. Residues: CASSAGIQALVRESYEQYF. V usage is TRBV6-1 and J usage is TRBJ2-7, with 7 bases that match TRBD2. Germline CDR1 is MNHNS and CDR2 is SASEGT. The CDR3 loop spans 19 amino acids. V dropped 4 bases and J dropped 1; count of bases not matched to a gene: 19.

This rearrangement joins TRBV5-1 to TRBJ1-1; no clear D gene. Trimming took off 1 base at V and 1 base at J, with 11 bases between the two ends. The CDR3 totals 15 residues. In germline, CDR1 is SGHRS, CDR2 YFSETQ. The CDR3 coding sequence is TGCGCCAGCAGCTTGACGGACTTCCCGAACACTGAAGCTTTCTTT. This encodes CASSLTDFPNTEAFF.

The genes are TRBV27 and TRBJ2-7; possibly TRBD1 for D (6 bases). Trimming took off 6 bases at V and 6 bases at J, with 9 bases between the two ends. Germline V gene data show CDR1 as MNHEY and CDR2 as SMNVEV (reference sequence). The length of the CDR3 is 11 residues. The DNA of the CDR3 is TGTGCCAGCAGCCAGGGGAGCGAGCAGTACTTC. Translation gives CASSQGSEQYF.

J is TRBJ2-1 and V is TRBV27, with D perhaps matching TRBD2 (6 bases). V lost 5 bases and J lost 10, with 18 bases in between. The CDR3 is 14 residues long. Germline assignment: CDR1 MNHEY and CDR2 SMNVEV (reference sequence). CDR3 in amino acids: CASSASGGRVEQFF. In DNA, the CDR3 is TGTGCCAGCAGTGCATCCGGGGGTCGGGTAGAGCAGTTCTTC.

The chain joins TRBV18 to TRBJ1-6; the D is unclear. The germline V gene encodes CDR1 KGHSH and CDR2 LQKENI. The length of the CDR3 is 12 residues. V was cut by 3 bases and J by 14 bases, with 11 bases left in between. The CDR3 region has the DNA TGTGCCAGCTCACCCGATCTGTCGGCCCTCCACTTT. Its translation: CASSPDLSALHF.

In this sample, this clone turned up a few times. This rearrangement joins TRBV7-9 to TRBJ2-1; 9 bases are a match to TRBD2. Unmatched junction bases numbered 8, after V lost 5 bases and J lost 3 bases. Per the germline V gene, CDR1 is SEHNR and CDR2 is FQNEAQ (reference sequence). CDR3 size: 16 residues. For the CDR3, the DNA is TGTGCCAGCAGCCCCTCGGGAGCGGGAGGCTACAATGAGCAGTTCTTC. Translated, it gives CASSPSGAGGYNEQFF. The whole variable domain, filled in from reference TRBV7-9 and TRBJ2-1, reads DTGVSQNPRHKITKRGQNVTFRCDPISEHNRLYWYRQTLGQGPEFLTYFQNEAQLEKSRLLSDRFSAERPKGSFSTLEIQRTEQGDSAMYLCASSPSGAGGYNEQFFGPGTRLTVL.

This clone was counted a single time. One junction end disagrees with the germline gene, perhaps due to a read error. The rearrangement joins TRBV7-2 to TRBJ2-1; TRBD2 aligns across 8 bases. Germline CDR1 is SGHTA and CDR2 is FQGNSA. The CDR3 spans 15 residues. The CDR3, as DNA: TGTGCCATCAGCTCTCCGGGACTAGTCAATCATGAGCAGTTCTTC. As protein: CAISSPGLVNHEQFF. Full variable domain (missing parts from reference TRBV7-2 and TRBJ2-1): GAGVSQSPSNKVTEKGKDVELRCDPISGHTALYWYRQSLGQGLEFLIYFQGNSAPDKSGLPSDRFSAERTGGSVSTLTIQRTQQEDSAVYLCAISSPGLVNHEQFFGPGTRLTVL.

For the CDR3, the DNA is TGTGCCAGCAGTTTACCCCCTCTACAGGGTAACACTGAAGCTTTCTTT. This gives the protein CASSLPPLQGNTEAFF. The V call is TRBV28, the J call TRBJ1-1; D perhaps matches TRBD1 (6 bases). CDR1 and CDR2 (germline): MDHEN, SYDVKM. Trimming removed 2 bases from V and 2 bases from J, with 15 bases in between. The CDR3 totals 16 residues.

This chain joins TRBV11-2 and TRBJ1-1, with a tentative D call TRBD1 (6 bases). CDR1 and CDR2 (germline): SGHAT, FQNNGV. The length of the CDR3 is 13 residues. Trimming cost V 3 bases and J 4 bases, with 9 bases left between them. Here the CDR3 reads CASSFQGITEAFF. For the CDR3, the DNA is TGTGCCAGCAGCTTTCAGGGGATCACTGAAGCTTTCTTT.

The rearrangement joins TRBV9 to TRBJ2-1; D is possibly TRBD2 (6 bases). V lost 3 bases, J lost 0 bases, and 28 bases lay in between. Germline assignment: CDR1 SGDLS and CDR2 YYNGEE. The CDR3 runs to 21 residues. CDR3 bases: TGTGCCAGCAGCGCCCTTCGTAGCGGCGGCCACCCGTCCCACTCCTACAATGAGCAGTTCTTC. It specifies CASSALRSGGHPSHSYNEQFF.

This chain uses TRBV30 with TRBJ2-1; D is possibly TRBD2 (5 bases). Germline assignment: CDR1 GTSNPN and CDR2 SVGIG (reference sequence). This CDR3 has 11 residues. Trimming took off 7 bases at V and 9 bases at J, with 13 bases between the two ends. The CDR3 sequence: CAYRPGIEQFF. In DNA form, the CDR3 reads TGTGCCTACCGACCGGGAATTGAGCAGTTCTTC.

The chain has TRBV28 and TRBJ2-2; no definite D call. The V end lost 6 bases, the J end lost 3 bases, and 8 bases lay between the germline ends. The CDR3 totals 13 residues. Germline lookup yields CDR1 MDHEN and CDR2 SYDVKM. The CDR3 is CASSFSDTGELFF. The CDR3 DNA reads as TGTGCCAGCAGCTTCTCGGACACCGGGGAGCTGTTTTTT.

This chain uses TRBV5-6 with TRBJ2-2; D remains ambiguous. Between the trimmed V and J ends, which lost 0 bases and 4 bases, there was a span of 10 bases. The CDR3 totals 15 residues. Germline V gene data show CDR1 as SGHDT and CDR2 as YYEEEE. CDR3: CASSLARVGTGELFF. The CDR3 bases are TGTGCCAGCAGCTTGGCCCGGGTCGGCACCGGGGAGCTGTTTTTT.

This chain connects TRBV30 to TRBJ2-1; 7 nucleotides agree with TRBD2. Per germline, CDR1 GTSNPN and CDR2 SVGIG (reference sequence). The CDR3 has 12 amino acids. Trimming cost V 6 bases and J 4 bases; bases outside gene matches: 3. CDR3 nucleotide sequence: TGTGCCTGCGGGAGGTTGTACAATGAGCAGTTCTTC. Protein: CACGRLYNEQFF. Full variable domain (remainder filled in from reference TRBV30 and TRBJ2-1): SQTIHQWPATLVQPVGSPLSLECTVEGTSNPNLYWYRQAAGRGLQLLFYSVGIGQISSEVPQNLSASRPQDRQFILSSKKLLLSDSGFYLCACGRLYNEQFFGPGTRLTVL.

The chain is built from TRBV18 and TRBJ1-1, with TRBD1 as a possible D gene (5 bases). Germline V gene lookup returns CDR1 KGHSH and CDR2 LQKENI. The CDR3 loop spans 14 amino acids. With 11 bases removed from V and 4 bases from J, the gap between germline ends came to 20 bases. The CDR3 coding sequence is TGTGCCCAATCTCCGGGGGGAGAAAGCACTGAAGCTTTCTTT. This encodes CAQSPGGESTEAFF.

This chain connects TRBV6-1 to TRBJ2-7; tentatively, D is TRBD1 (6 bases). CDR3 length: 15 residues. Germline CDR1 reads MNHNS; CDR2 reads SASEGT. The V end lost 0 bases, the J end lost 5 bases, and 14 bases lay between the germline ends. The CDR3 spells CASSEAILQGHEQYF. The DNA of the CDR3 is TGTGCCAGCAGTGAAGCGATATTACAGGGCCACGAGCAGTACTTC.

The V and J genes are TRBV28 and TRBJ1-5, with 8 positions matching TRBD1. The junction had 14 bases not matched to a gene; V was cut back by 3 bases and J by 10 bases. Germline-derived CDR1 and CDR2 are MDHEN and SYDVKM. The CDR3 runs 16 residues. The CDR3 sequence: CASSLAGGFILIPQHF. CDR3 nucleotide sequence: TGTGCCAGCAGTTTGGCAGGGGGCTTTATATTGATACCCCAGCATTTT.